Following are 10 T cell receptor beta chains from one sample sequenced in a study of early T cells in non-severe SARS-CoV-2 infection. A single record per CDR3 protein comes from TCRdb applying MiXCR to the 5' RACE reads. The sample holds around 93,000 distinct CDR3 sequences, about 12% seen once. Sequences were derived from whole blood, sampled at baseline. The receptor source for this set is an adult who was a healthcare worker with PCR-confirmed SARS-CoV-2 infection or an uninfected control (not recorded which).

V and J are TRBV12-3 or TRBV12-4 and TRBJ2-7; 9 bases match TRBD2. CDR3 size: 15 residues. V lost 3 bases, J lost 3 bases, and 6 bases stayed unmatched. CDR3 DNA: TGTGCCAGCAGTTTCTTAGCGGGAGTACGCTACGAGCAGTACTTC. It codes for CASSFLAGVRYEQYF.

In this sample, this clonotype turned up many times. The genes are TRBV11-3 and TRBJ1-1; D might be TRBD1 (5 bases). This CDR3 spans 13 amino acids. CDR1 is SGHNT and CDR2 is YENEEA in the germline V gene. V lost 5 bases to trimming and J lost 1 base, with 8 bases between them. The CDR3 DNA is TGTGCCAGCAGCATCACAGGGAACACTGAAGCTTTCTTT. This gives the protein CASSITGNTEAFF.

The chain uses TRBV2 and TRBJ1-5; D might be TRBD1 (5 bases). Trimming took 2 bases from V and 5 from J, leaving 10 bases between them. The germline V gene has CDR1 SNHLY and CDR2 FYNNEI. CDR3 length equals 14 residues. The CDR3 DNA is TGTGCCAGCAGTGAACAGGGTCGCGATCAGCCCCAGCATTTT. Protein sequence: CASSEQGRDQPQHF.

J is TRBJ2-1 and V is TRBV2, with no clear D. This CDR3 region has 13 residues. Germline CDR1 reads SNHLY; CDR2 reads FYNNEI. V lost 5 bases to trimming and J lost 12 bases, with 17 bases between them. The chain's CDR3 is CASSPPTWVGQFF. CDR3 nucleotide sequence: TGTGCCAGCAGTCCTCCGACCTGGGTGGGGCAGTTCTTC.

This clonotype was recorded many times. The rearrangement uses TRBV18 and TRBJ2-3; TRBD2 aligns across 14 bases. J lost 5 bases, V lost 3 bases, and 7 bases had no gene match. CDR1 KGHSH and CDR2 LQKENI come from the germline V gene. The CDR3 is made up of 17 amino acids. CDR3 DNA sequence: TGTGCCAGCTCACCGGGACTAGCGGGAGATTCAGGAGATACGCAGTATTTT. It is translated as CASSPGLAGDSGDTQYF.

This clonotype appeared once. This sequence joins TRBV12-3 or TRBV12-4 and TRBJ2-7, with 12 bases lining up with TRBD1. The junction had 7 bases not matched to a gene; V was cut back by 4 bases and J by 6 bases. This CDR3 has 15 amino acids. This CDR3 reads CASSSQGQGASEQYF. In DNA, the CDR3 is TGTGCCAGCAGTTCCCAGGGACAGGGGGCCTCCGAGCAGTACTTC.

The V call is TRBV14, the J call TRBJ2-7, with TRBD1 as a possible D gene (5 bases). Trimming took off 4 bases at V and 5 bases at J, with 15 bases between the two ends. The CDR3 contains 14 residues. Germline-derived CDR1 and CDR2 are SGHDN and FVKESK. CDR3 nucleotides: TGTGCCAGCAGCCTGATGCAGGGTAGGAACGAGCAGTACTTC. It encodes CASSLMQGRNEQYF.

The rearrangement links TRBV5-4 to TRBJ2-3, with 10 bases matching TRBD1. CDR3 length: 15 residues. Trimming took 4 bases from V and 5 from J; bases not matched to a gene: 7. Per germline, CDR1 SGHNT and CDR2 YYREEE (reference sequence). The CDR3 nucleotides read TGTGCCAGCAGCCCCAGGACAGGGGGTATAGATACGCAGTATTTT. The encoded protein is CASSPRTGGIDTQYF.

This clonotype was counted only a few times. The chain recombines TRBV20-1 with TRBJ2-5; D is ambiguous. Germline CDR1 reads DFQATT; CDR2 reads SNEGSKA (reference sequence). The CDR3 consists of 13 residues. V gave up 4 bases and J gave up 1 base, with 10 bases separating them. CDR3 DNA: TGCAGTGCTACCACAGAAGTCCAAGAGACCCAGTACTTC. Protein sequence: CSATTEVQETQYF.

This clonotype came up many times. This chain links TRBV5-8 with TRBJ2-5; the match to TRBD2 covers 7 bases. The CDR3 totals 13 residues. Per germline, CDR1 SGHTS and CDR2 YDEGEE. V was pared by 4 bases and J by 2 bases, with 2 bases of the junction left unmatched. CDR3 sequence (DNA): TGTGCCAGCAGCAGCGGGATACAAGAGACCCAGTACTTC. Amino acid sequence: CASSSGIQETQYF. The full variable domain, its missing parts supplied by reference TRBV5-8 and TRBJ2-5, is EAGVTQSPTHLIKTRGQQATLRCSPISGHTSVYWYQQALGLGLQFLLWYDEGEERNRGNFPPRFSGRQFPNYSSELNVNALELEDSALYLCASSSGIQETQYFGPGTRLLVL.